This T cell receptor beta chain comes out of a study of blood T cell repertoires in COVID-19 (dated by TCRdb to 2020 to 2021). Looking at the study overall: Samples covering the acute and convalescent phases of COVID-19 were provided by collaborators in the United States, Italy and Spain. The material from the prospective study consisted of cDNA or gDNA derived from T cells, B-cell-depleted T cells, or PBMCs. Subjects who had been exposed to COVID-19, were actively infected with it, or had recovered from it provided the deeply sampled blood TCRbeta repertoires that made up the dataset. The repertoires were released in a freely available public database meant as a resource for research on the immune response to SARS-CoV-2. Samples were obtained from the ongoing ImmuneRACE study (first 160 participants) and from 1,254 subjects provided by 6 global collaborators. Nearly every sample came with metadata listing a de-identified subject ID, COVID-19 status, age in years and sex. Where available, HLA class I and class II types were taken from metadata supplied by the sample provider and were not determined by assay-based typing.

TCRbeta CDR3 regions were amplified from genomic DNA by means of the immunoSEQ Assay, a bias-controlled multiplex PCR. The original pipeline was this. Within the assay, amplification of reference gene primers was used to estimate how many nucleated cells each sample contained. To quantify the absolute abundance of each unique TCRbeta CDR3 rearrangement, sequence reads were collapsed and filtered. For each sample, productive Simpson clonality was calculated as the square root of Simpson's diversity index over productive rearrangements. As stored in TCRdb, this immuneACCESS dataset retains in-frame rearrangements with V and J assigned. A fraction of the clones does not appear; measured against another copy, unresolved V genes explain less than half of the discrepancy, and the remainder lacks a known reason. Clone size and V and J calls were adopted from that table, with D and trimming inferred from the DNA. The sample has 250,000 to 300,000 clones on record, approximately 82% of them singletons. The top ten clones comprise more than 4% of the sample.

With respect to this clone: Its antigen is still unknown. Per-nucleotide qualities are absent, and no much larger clonotype sits a single base away.

Participants in the prospective study were aged roughly 18 to 100 years, lived in about two dozen United States geographic areas, and enrolled through a virtual design. In the prospective study, cohorts were assigned on the basis of participant-reported clinical history obtained from a screening survey and a study questionnaire. Exposed participants had been in contact, within 2 weeks of entering the study, with a person who had a PCR-confirmed or clinician-diagnosed case of COVID-19. Mobile phlebotomists in the prospective study collected whole blood, serum and a nasopharyngeal or oropharyngeal swab from every participant. Over an approximately 2-month period, participants in the prospective study had the option of providing additional blood draws and questionnaires. Before DNA extraction, prospective study blood samples were shipped either frozen or at room temperature. The research as a whole found: How much clinical and demographic metadata was included differed by source and by participant, and the metadata was provided uncurated.

This receptor was identified in a man in his forties who had been exposed to COVID-19. The sample taken for sequencing was PBMCs or T cells enriched from blood (not recorded which).

The CDR3 sequence is CASNDRGYTEAFF. The DNA sequence reads TGTGCCAGTAATGACAGGGGTTACACTGAAGCTTTCTTT. Rearrangement joined TRBV2 to TRBJ1-1; 8 bases in between match TRBD1. Including cysteine and phenylalanine, the CDR3 has 13 amino acids. Only the CDR3 region is kept as DNA, spanning 39 bases read in frame from base 1. The germline V and J ends show losses of 9 bases and 3 bases respectively, and no gene match explains 6 bases of the junction. Reading the germline V gene gives CDR1 SNHLY and CDR2 FYNNEI.